These 26 T cell receptor beta chains came from one sample sequenced in a study of CD8+ T cells in alopecia areata. Extraction and reverse transcription of RNA yielded cDNA as the sequencing template. Measured with immunoSEQ multiplex PCR; TCRdb has only the in-frame clones, and not every one. Of some 200,000 clones listed, 55% to 70% are singletons. Regarding treatment: oral pan-JAK inhibitor, 5-10 mg twice daily. The source material was CD4+ T cells sorted from blood, sampled at week 4, from a patient treated with tofacitinib. The receptors were sampled from a human donor with alopecia areata.

V and J are TRBV4-2 and TRBJ2-7; the match to TRBD2 covers 8 bases. CDR3 length equals 18 residues. Germline CDR1 is LGHNA and CDR2 is YNFKEQ. J was trimmed by 1 base and V by 3 bases; bases with no gene match: 14. The CDR3 loop is CASSQTTRGQRGSYEQYF. Written as DNA, the CDR3 is TGTGCCAGCAGCCAGACGACCCGAGGCCAGCGGGGGTCCTACGAGCAGTACTTC.

A few counts support this clone. The CDR3 nucleotides read TGTGCCAGCAGCCGACCTCTCCACCGGGACAGGGGATCTGGTACGCAGTATTTT. Its protein product is CASSRPLHRDRGSGTQYF. This rearrangement joins TRBV7-9 to TRBJ2-3, with 10 bases identical to TRBD1. J lost 8 bases, V lost 5 bases, and 19 bases had no gene match. The CDR3 sequence is 18 residues long. Germline V gene sequence: CDR1 SEHNR, CDR2 FQNEAQ (reference sequence). Full variable domain (missing parts from reference TRBV7-9 and TRBJ2-3): DTGVSQNPRHKITKRGQNVTFRCDPISEHNRLYWYRQTLGQGPEFLTYFQNEAQLEKSRLLSDRFSAERPKGSFSTLEIQRTEQGDSAMYLCASSRPLHRDRGSGTQYFGPGTRLTVL.

The chain uses TRBV30 and TRBJ2-6; no firm D call. The CDR3 totals 13 residues. CDR1 and CDR2 (germline): GTSNPN, SVGIG (reference sequence). V was clipped by 2 bases and J by 4 bases, with 6 bases between them. The DNA for the CDR3 is TGTGCCTGGAGTAATGGGGGGGCCAACGTCCTGACTTTC. Translation gives CAWSNGGANVLTF.

This chain connects TRBV29-1 to TRBJ1-2; a weak D match, TRBD1 (6 bases). Per germline, CDR1 SQVTM and CDR2 ANQGSEA. Trimming removed 7 bases from V and 6 bases from J, with 21 bases in between. CDR3 length: 14 amino acids. The CDR3 loop reads CSALTGGQGDGYTF. CDR3 nucleotide sequence: TGCAGCGCTCTTACGGGGGGGCAGGGAGATGGCTACACCTTC.

The chain employs TRBV5-1 and TRBJ1-1; D uncertain. The germline CDR1 and CDR2 sequences are SGHRS and YFSETQ. The CDR3 has 14 residues. Trimming removed 4 bases from V and 6 bases from J, with 16 bases in between. The DNA of the CDR3 is TGCGCCAGCAGCGGAGAGTGGAGGGCGGCTGAAGCTTTCTTT. Translation: CASSGEWRAAEAFF.

This clone was recorded a few times. The V and J genes are TRBV7-9 and TRBJ2-1, with unresolved D. Trimming removed 3 bases from V and 12 bases from J, with 9 bases in between. Germline assignment: CDR1 SEHNR and CDR2 FQNEAQ (reference sequence). CDR3 size: 11 residues. This CDR3 is CASSFDEAQFF. The CDR3 bases are TGTGCCAGCAGCTTTGATGAGGCGCAGTTCTTC.

As DNA, the CDR3 is TGTGCCAGCAGCATGACAGGGGCGAGGACAGATACGCAGTATTTT. It is translated as CASSMTGARTDTQYF. This sequence joins TRBV28 and TRBJ2-3; 8 positions agree with TRBD1. The CDR3 totals 15 residues. With V trimmed by 6 bases and J by 3 bases, 8 bases remained unmatched. CDR1 is MDHEN and CDR2 is SYDVKM in the germline V gene.

This clone was seen a handful of times. CDR3 nucleotide sequence: TGCAGCGTCTCAAGGTCCGGTGAAGAGACCCAGTACTTC. It translates to CSVSRSGEETQYF. This sequence joins TRBV29-1 and TRBJ2-5; no definite D call. There are 13 residues in the CDR3. Per the germline V gene, CDR1 is SQVTM and CDR2 is ANQGSEA. Trimming removed 6 bases from V and 3 bases from J, with 14 bases in between.

The rearrangement uses TRBV6-1 and TRBJ1-2, with D perhaps TRBD1 (6 bases). Germline V gives CDR1 MNHNS, CDR2 SASEGT. V lost 9 bases and J 12 bases, leaving 20 bases between the germline ends. This CDR3 is built from 12 residues. CDR3 sequence: CASLSTDRFHTF. CDR3 nucleotides: TGTGCCAGTCTTAGTACCGACAGGTTTCACACCTTC.

This chain links TRBV29-1 with TRBJ1-1; no definite D call. V was clipped by 4 bases and J by 0 bases, with 9 bases between them. The CDR3 runs to 13 residues. Germline V CDR1 and CDR2: SQVTM, ANQGSEA. The CDR3 region has the DNA TGCAGCGTTGCTAAGCTAATGAACACTGAAGCTTTCTTT. This encodes CSVAKLMNTEAFF.

The V and J genes are TRBV2 and TRBJ1-1; D call uncertain. The CDR3 is 14 amino acids. V shed 2 bases and J shed 1 base, with 8 bases lying between them. Germline V gene lookup returns CDR1 SNHLY and CDR2 FYNNEI. The CDR3, as DNA: TGTGCCAGCAGTGAACCTTACCGGAACACTGAAGCTTTCTTT. The encoded protein is CASSEPYRNTEAFF.

The chain is built from TRBV5-4 and TRBJ2-7, with 10 bases that match TRBD2. This CDR3 region has 15 residues. Germline CDR1 and CDR2: SGHNT and YYREEE (reference sequence). Losses at the gene ends were 5 bases for V and 5 bases for J; bases not matched to a gene: 10. The CDR3 loop reads CASRQLAGRRDEQYF. The CDR3 bases are TGTGCCAGCAGACAACTAGCGGGGCGACGCGACGAGCAGTACTTC.

This chain joins TRBV27 and TRBJ1-5; tentatively, D is TRBD1 (5 bases). The germline V gene has CDR1 MNHEY and CDR2 SMNVEV (reference sequence). The CDR3 runs 14 residues. V lost 2 bases, J lost 7 bases, and 12 bases lay in between. The CDR3 region is CASSLGQTGQPQHF. The CDR3 DNA follows: TGTGCCAGCAGTTTAGGACAAACCGGGCAGCCCCAGCATTTT.

This clone was seen more than once but under ten times. This chain uses TRBV28 with TRBJ2-6; 12 bases map to TRBD1. CDR1 MDHEN and CDR2 SYDVKM come from the germline V gene. V lost 5 bases and J lost 2; bases outside the gene matches: 4. The CDR3 totals 17 residues. The CDR3 spells CASSAGQGAPGANVLTF. For the CDR3, the DNA is TGTGCCAGCAGTGCGGGACAGGGGGCTCCTGGGGCCAACGTCCTGACTTTC.

This sequence joins TRBV5-1 and TRBJ2-1; D might be TRBD1 (8 bases). CDR1 is SGHRS, CDR2 YFSETQ, per germline. V lost 0 bases and J lost 5, with 12 bases in between. CDR3 size: 15 residues. The CDR3 loop is CASSLVQGGNNEQFF. DNA for the CDR3: TGCGCCAGCAGCTTGGTACAGGGGGGGAACAATGAGCAGTTCTTC.

J is TRBJ1-2 and V is TRBV23-1; the match to TRBD1 covers 9 bases. TRBV23-1 is classed as an ORF, of uncertain function. With 8 bases clipped from V and 6 bases from J, the junction kept 7 bases outside the gene matches. The CDR3 sequence is 13 residues long. The CDR3 DNA reads TGCGCCAGCCCCCCAGGACAGGGGAATGGCTACACCTTC. The encoded protein is CASPPGQGNGYTF.

This clone was recorded a few times. The chain carries TRBV7-9 and TRBJ1-1, with 7 bases aligning to TRBD1. There are 13 residues in the CDR3. CDR1 and CDR2 from the germline V gene are SEHNR and FQNEAQ (reference sequence). V gave up 5 bases and J gave up 4 bases; unmatched junction bases: 4. The CDR3 coding sequence is TGTGCCAGCAGCGGTCAGGGGGGCACTGAAGCTTTCTTT. Translated, it gives CASSGQGGTEAFF.

The V gene is TRBV29-1, the J gene TRBJ1-2, with D unresolved. This CDR3 spans 12 amino acids. Germline-derived CDR1 and CDR2 are SQVTM and ANQGSEA. The V end lost 5 bases, the J end lost 2 bases, and 9 bases lay between the germline ends. The CDR3 is CSVTFDNYGYTF. Here the CDR3 DNA reads TGCAGCGTTACTTTCGACAACTATGGCTACACCTTC. Complete variable domain (other parts from reference TRBV29-1 and TRBJ1-2): SAVISQKPSRDICQRGTSLTIQCQVDSQVTMMFWYRQQPGQSLTLIATANQGSEATYESGFVIDKFPISRPNLTFSTLTVSNMSPEDSSIYLCSVTFDNYGYTFGSGTRLTVV.

The V call is TRBV6-5, the J call TRBJ1-2; no definite D call. Germline V CDR1 and CDR2: MNHEY, SVGAGI. The CDR3 has 12 residues. V shed 3 bases and J shed 6 bases, with 8 bases lying between them. In nucleotides, the CDR3 is TGTGCCAGCAGTTATTTTCTCGATGGCTACACCTTC. It translates to CASSYFLDGYTF.

This clone was seen more than once but under ten times. V is TRBV5-1 and J is TRBJ1-5; the match to TRBD1 covers 7 bases. The junction had 3 bases not matched to a gene; V was cut back by 1 base and J by 2 bases. The germline V gene has CDR1 SGHRS and CDR2 YFSETQ. CDR3 length: 15 residues. The DNA for the CDR3 is TGCGCCAGCAGCTTGCAGGGGGGCGGCAATCAGCCCCAGCATTTT. Its protein is CASSLQGGGNQPQHF.

This clone occurred a few times. V usage is TRBV29-1 and J usage is TRBJ2-5; D gene uncertain. This CDR3 has 11 residues. The ends were cut back, 7 bases at V and 2 bases at J, with 8 bases in the middle. Looked up from germline, CDR1 is SQVTM and CDR2 is ANQGSEA. The CDR3 bases are TGCAGCGGAGACGTGCAAGAGACCCAGTACTTC. This sequence encodes CSGDVQETQYF.

V usage is TRBV2 and J usage is TRBJ2-1; tentative D call: TRBD1 (6 bases). The V end was cut by 4 bases, the J end by 0 bases, with 10 bases between. Germline V gene lookup returns CDR1 SNHLY and CDR2 FYNNEI. The CDR3 covers 15 residues. DNA of the CDR3: TGTGCCAGCAGTGCCGGACAGAGCTCCTACAATGAGCAGTTCTTC. This gives the protein CASSAGQSSYNEQFF.

This clone showed up just once. This chain joins TRBV30 and TRBJ2-7; D tentatively fits TRBD1 or TRBD2 (5 bases each). The CDR3 totals 15 residues. Germline lookup yields CDR1 GTSNPN and CDR2 SVGIG (reference sequence). V shed 2 bases and J shed 9 bases, with 23 bases lying between them. The CDR3 reads CAWSKGPGSRVGQYF. The DNA of the CDR3 is TGTGCCTGGAGTAAGGGGCCGGGGTCCAGGGTTGGGCAGTACTTC.

This clone has just a few counts. The CDR3 coding sequence is TGTGCCAGCAGCCCCAGACGTGGTTCCTACAATGAGCAGTTCTTC. Translation: CASSPRRGSYNEQFF. V is TRBV5-6 and J is TRBJ2-1, with D hard to call. Trimming left V 4 bases short and J 1 base short, with 12 bases between. Germline-derived CDR1 and CDR2 are SGHDT and YYEEEE. There are 15 residues in the CDR3. The full variable domain, in which reference TRBV5-6 and TRBJ2-1 provide the parts outside the CDR3, is DAGVTQSPTHLIKTRGQQVTLRCSPKSGHDTVSWYQQALGQGPQFIFQYYEEEERQRGNFPDRFSGHQFPNYSSELNVNALLLGDSALYLCASSPRRGSYNEQFFGPGTRLTVL.

This clone has just one count. The chain employs TRBV30 and TRBJ2-5; D remains unclear. Trimming removed 4 bases from V and 5 bases from J, with 8 bases in between. The CDR3 spans 11 residues. Germline V gene sequence: CDR1 GTSNPN, CDR2 SVGIG (reference sequence). The CDR3 coding sequence is TGTGCCTGGACCAAAGGGGAGACCCAGTACTTC. It yields the protein CAWTKGETQYF.

J is TRBJ2-7 and V is TRBV2, with TRBD1 as a possible D gene (6 bases). V lost 7 bases to trimming and J lost 7 bases, with 11 bases between them. Germline CDR1 reads SNHLY; CDR2 reads FYNNEI. This CDR3 region has 11 residues. In DNA form, the CDR3 reads TGTGCCAGCATGGGGGCTCGGGAGCAGTACTTC. Protein sequence: CASMGAREQYF. The variable domain in full, completed from reference TRBV2 and TRBJ2-7, reads EPEVTQTPSHQVTQMGQEVILRCVPISNHLYFYWYRQILGQKVEFLVSFYNNEISEKSEIFDDQFSVERPDGSNFTLKIRSTKLEDSAMYFCASMGAREQYFGPGTRLTVT.